The rows below give T cell receptor beta chains drawn from one sample of a study of Ad26.COV2.S vaccination and SARS-CoV-2 variants. Repertoires were generated with immunoSEQ multiplex PCR, while TCRdb's copy carries only in-frame clones and drops some. The sample lists hundreds of thousands of clones; around 83% were seen once. The sequences come from peripheral blood, collected in a trial of Ad26.COV2.S vaccine versus placebo. The receptors come from a person aged 18-60 years who received the Ad26.COV2.S COVID-19 vaccine or a placebo. Both conserved end residues are part of each CDR3. The D gene is left open where the match is weak. The size of a clone is reported for some rows only, either as once, few or many, or as a class for expanded clones.

NA NA TRBJ1-1 TRBV18 CASSPRTRQVNTEAFF TGTGCCAGCTCACCCAGAACTCGACAGGTGAACACTGAAGCTTTCTTT
NA NA TRBJ2-7 TRBV7-6 CASSLAVAGQLYEQYF TGTGCCAGCAGCCTAGCCGTGGCAGGGCAATTATACGAGCAGTACTTC
NA NA TRBJ1-6 TRBV6-2/TRBV6-3 CASSPMSGEGSPLHF TGTGCCAGCAGCCCCATGTCGGGGGAAGGTTCACCCCTCCACTTT
NA NA TRBJ1-6 TRBV6-6 CATTQDVRSPLHF TGTGCCACCACTCAGGACGTACGATCACCCCTCCACTTT
NA TRBD1 TRBJ2-5 TRBV10-1 CASSESKTGSGTQYF TGCGCCAGCAGTGAGTCGAAGACAGGGAGCGGGACCCAGTACTTC
NA NA TRBJ1-6 TRBV6-1 CASSEARAGSGSPLHF TGTGCCAGCAGTGAAGCGCGGGCAGGCTCGGGCTCACCCCTCCACTTT
NA NA TRBJ1-2 TRBV19 CASSFQDYYGYTF TGTGCCAGTAGTTTTCAGGATTACTATGGCTACACCTTC
NA NA TRBJ2-5 TRBV9 CASSVGSRETQYF TGTGCCAGCAGCGTAGGGAGCCGAGAGACCCAGTACTTC
NA TRBD2 TRBJ2-5 TRBV6-6 CASSRGLLAGWRGETQYF TGTGCCAGCAGCCGAGGGCTCCTAGCGGGATGGAGGGGAGAGACCCAGTACTTC
NA TRBD1 TRBJ2-7 TRBV7-2 CASSPIAGGNEQYF TGTGCCAGCAGCCCAATCGCAGGGGGCAACGAGCAGTACTTC
NA NA TRBJ1-1 TRBV11-2 CASSVTRNTEAFF TGTGCCAGCAGCGTAACAAGGAACACTGAAGCTTTCTTT
NA NA TRBJ2-3 TRBV14 CASSMGHPTDTQYF TGTGCCAGCAGCATGGGGCACCCCACAGATACGCAGTATTTT
NA TRBD1 TRBJ1-5 TRBV25-1 CASSGPPTGGGINQPQHF TGTGCCAGCAGTGGCCCCCCGACAGGGGGCGGAATCAATCAGCCCCAGCATTTT
NA NA TRBJ2-5 TRBV19 CASSGGPDSETQYF TGTGCCAGTAGTGGCGGACCGGATTCAGAGACCCAGTACTTC
NA NA TRBJ1-2 TRBV7-2 CASSLVRDAGYTF TGTGCCAGCAGCTTAGTGCGGGACGCGGGCTACACCTTC
NA TRBD1 TRBJ1-5 TRBV28 CASSLDRTGGGNQPQHF TGTGCCAGCAGTTTGGACAGGACAGGGGGAGGAAATCAGCCCCAGCATTTT
NA TRBD1 TRBJ1-6 TRBV10-3 CAISESIVGQGGSPLHF TGTGCCATCAGTGAGTCGATAGTGGGACAGGGGGGATCACCCCTCCACTTT
NA NA TRBJ1-1 TRBV5-8 CASSSQGRENTEAFF TGTGCCAGCAGCTCACAGGGTCGGGAAAACACTGAAGCTTTCTTT
NA TRBD2 TRBJ2-1 TRBV3-1/TRBV3-2 CASSQVVTSGYNEQFF TGTGCCAGCAGCCAAGTGGTGACTAGCGGGTACAATGAGCAGTTCTTC
NA NA TRBJ1-6 TRBV28 CASSLLWNNSPLHF TGTGCCAGCAGTTTATTGTGGAATAATTCACCCCTCCACTTT
NA TRBD1 TRBJ2-6 TRBV7-8 CASSRGTGLGGANVLTF TGTGCCAGCAGCCGAGGGACAGGGCTCGGAGGGGCCAACGTCCTGACTTTC
NA NA TRBJ2-7 TRBV5-1 CASSFRGSYEQYF TGCGCCAGCAGCTTTAGGGGGTCCTACGAGCAGTACTTC
NA TRBD2 TRBJ2-2 TRBV5-1 CASSSGLAGVMNTGELFF TGCGCCAGCAGCTCCGGACTAGCGGGAGTTATGAACACCGGGGAGCTGTTTTTT
NA NA TRBJ1-2 TRBV11-2 CASSFGGVRGYTF TGTGCCAGCAGCTTCGGGGGGGTGCGTGGCTACACCTTC
NA NA TRBJ2-3 TRBV7-9 CASSPQTDTQYF TGTGCCAGCAGCCCGCAGACTGATACGCAGTATTTT
NA TRBD1 TRBJ2-5 TRBV30 CAWSVVYRGWTQYF TGTGCCTGGAGTGTTGTATACAGGGGATGGACCCAGTACTTC
NA NA TRBJ2-6 TRBV15 CATSIGSGANVLTF TGTGCCACCAGCATTGGCTCTGGGGCCAACGTCCTGACTTTC
few NA TRBJ2-7 TRBV18 CASSPRRYEQYF TGTGCCAGCTCACCACGGAGGTACGAGCAGTACTTC
NA TRBD1 TRBJ2-7 TRBV19 CASSNPGGSLYEQYF TGTGCCAGTAGCAACCCAGGGGGCAGCCTCTACGAGCAGTACTTC
NA NA TRBJ2-5 TRBV3-1/TRBV3-2 CASSPRQETQYF TGTGCCAGCAGCCCCCGACAAGAGACCCAGTACTTC
NA TRBD1 TRBJ2-3 TRBV2 CASSEMTGYPRTDTQYF TGTGCCAGCAGTGAAATGACAGGGTATCCCAGGACAGATACGCAGTATTTT
NA TRBD2 TRBJ2-5 TRBV3-1/TRBV3-2 CASSQGFRSSGSWETQYF TGTGCCAGCAGCCAAGGCTTTCGGTCTAGCGGGAGTTGGGAGACCCAGTACTTC
NA NA TRBJ2-1 TRBV28 CASRTIGELFF TGTGCCAGCAGGACCATAGGGGAGTTGTTCTTC